This T cell receptor beta chain originates from a study of cytomegalovirus exposure and HLA in healthy donors. Findings of the study overall: A later analysis found first-cohort TCR clusters tended to co-occur in the 90 to 150 validation repertoires. Most TCR sequences were uncommon, yet certain public TCRs appeared in many donors. TCR beta chains numbering under 200 were designated cytomegalovirus-associated. Confirmation in vitro established that a few CMV-associated chains were specific for CMV antigens.

Using immunoSEQ multiplex PCR, the repertoire was profiled, and TCRdb retains in-frame clones only, with some absent. The data show about 180,000 clones, less than 85% seen once. In regard to this clone: The antigen is not known.

This CDR3 has 16 residues. V lost 4 bases, J lost 6 bases, and 19 bases lay in between. Germline CDR1 MGHRA, CDR2 YSYEKL. Sequences were obtained from PBMCs. The source is a man younger than 30 in good health and CMV-seropositive. This chain joins TRBV4-1 and TRBJ2-1; perhaps TRBD2 as D (6 bases). CDR3: CASSPFSGESFNEQFF. The CDR3 DNA reads TGCGCCAGCAGCCCTTTTTCGGGAGAGTCTTTCAATGAGCAGTTCTTC.